Presented here are 27 T cell receptor beta chains from one specimen sequenced in a study of glioma-infiltrating T cells. TCR alpha and beta CDR3 regions were amplified from RNA using iRepertoire nested multiplex PCR. TCRdb analysed the multiplex PCR reads with MiXCR anew, one entry per CDR3 protein. The sample yields 150,000 or so distinct CDR3 sequences, about two fifths seen once. Sequencing was done on a sample of glioma tissue, nonneoplastic brain tissue, or PBMCs (not recorded which). These receptors were obtained from a human donor with low-grade glioma or glioblastoma, undergoing nonglioma brain surgery, or in good health (not recorded which).

This clonotype came up a few times. The V gene is TRBV6-2 or TRBV6-3, the J gene TRBJ1-1; 8 positions match TRBD1. In germline, CDR1 is MNHEY, CDR2 SVGEGT. Losses at the gene ends were 7 bases for V and 1 base for J; bases not matched to a gene: 11. The CDR3 is 16 residues long. The CDR3 region has the DNA TGTGCCAGCATCAAAGGACAGGGACAACAGAACACTGAAGCTTTCTTT. Translated: CASIKGQGQQNTEAFF.

This chain joins TRBV12-3 or TRBV12-4 and TRBJ2-3; D unclear. V lost 3 bases, J lost 3 bases, and 4 bases lay in between. The CDR3 length is 12 residues. Here the CDR3 reads CASSFWTDTQYF. For the CDR3, the DNA is TGTGCCAGCAGTTTTTGGACAGATACGCAGTATTTT.

The rearrangement links TRBV3-1 to TRBJ1-5; D not resolved. Germline V gene data show CDR1 as LGHDT and CDR2 as YNNKEL (reference sequence). Trimming stripped 3 bases from V and 7 bases from J, with 10 bases between. The CDR3 sequence is 13 residues long. The CDR3 DNA reads TGTGCCAGCAGCCATGAAGGATCGCAGCCCCAGCATTTT. This gives the protein CASSHEGSQPQHF.

This clonotype was found a few times. The J gene is TRBJ2-3, the V gene TRBV18; maybe TRBD1 (5 bases). V was trimmed by 2 bases and J by 3 bases, leaving 6 bases between them. The CDR3 totals 13 residues. The germline CDR1 and CDR2 sequences are KGHSH and LQKENI. Here the CDR3 DNA reads TGTGCCAGCTCACCAGCAGGGACAGATACGCAGTATTTT. Protein: CASSPAGTDTQYF.

V and J are TRBV6-5 and TRBJ1-5; 9 bases are a match to TRBD1. Germline CDR1 MNHEY, CDR2 SVGAGI. This CDR3 region has 16 residues. The junction had 14 bases not matched to a gene; V was cut back by 7 bases and J by 7 bases. CDR3 region: CASKRAGTGTQQPQHF. DNA for the CDR3: TGTGCCAGCAAAAGGGCCGGGACAGGGACTCAGCAGCCCCAGCATTTT.

The chain combines TRBV2 with TRBJ2-7, with TRBD2 matching over 9 bases. From germline, CDR1 is SNHLY and CDR2 FYNNEI. After removal of 4 bases from V and 3 bases from J, the junction contained 7 bases not matched to a gene. This CDR3 contains 15 residues. This CDR3 reads CASSGSSGENYEQYF. The CDR3 DNA is TGTGCCAGCAGTGGTTCTAGCGGGGAGAACTACGAGCAGTACTTC.

In this sample, this clonotype turned up a few times. The V and J genes are TRBV4-1 and TRBJ2-5; TRBD1 or TRBD2 may be the D gene (5 bases each). With 4 bases removed from V and 9 bases from J, the gap between germline ends came to 27 bases. This CDR3 is built from 17 residues. Germline CDR1 is MGHRA and CDR2 is YSYEKL. The CDR3 DNA is TGCGCCAGCAGCCGCCAAATCTCCGGGACCGCTTTTTGGTCCCAGTACTTC. It codes for CASSRQISGTAFWSQYF.

CDR3 loop: CASSQDLDSGYTF. The DNA for the CDR3 is TGCGCCAGCAGCCAAGATCTCGATTCCGGCTACACCTTC. This chain links TRBV4-1 with TRBJ1-2; no clear D. The CDR3 runs to 13 residues. Germline V CDR1 and CDR2: MGHRA, YSYEKL. With 0 bases removed from V and 8 bases from J, the gap between germline ends came to 10 bases.

Turning to this clonotype: The junction departs from germline at one end; a sequencing error may be responsible. The V and J genes are TRBV7-6 and TRBJ2-5; 7 bases are a match to TRBD1. Per germline, CDR1 SGHVS and CDR2 FNYEAQ. CDR3 length equals 14 residues. CDR3 amino acids: CASSLGDSQETQYF. Written as DNA, the CDR3 is TGTGCCAGCAGTTTAGGGGACAGCCAAGAGACCCAGTACTTC.

This clonotype was seen a few times. CDR3 loop: CSAIGTSGNPDTQYF. The CDR3, as DNA: TGCAGTGCGATCGGGACTAGCGGCAACCCAGATACGCAGTATTTT. This rearrangement joins TRBV20-1 to TRBJ2-3; 11 bases agree with TRBD2. CDR1 DFQATT and CDR2 SNEGSKA come from the germline V gene (reference sequence). The CDR3 loop spans 15 amino acids. V was pared by 6 bases and J by 4 bases, with 9 bases of the junction left unmatched.

The sample holds a few counts of this clonotype. The V and J genes are TRBV19 and TRBJ1-5; D is unclear. V dropped 8 bases and J dropped 5 bases, with 10 bases sitting between them. Germline CDR1 LNHDA, CDR2 SQIVND (reference sequence). This CDR3 contains 12 residues. DNA of the CDR3: TGTGCCAGTGGAGACCTAGATCAGCCCCAGCATTTT. This translates into CASGDLDQPQHF. Full variable domain (remainder filled in from reference TRBV19 and TRBJ1-5): DGGITQSPKYLFRKEGQNVTLSCEQNLNHDAMYWYRQDPGQGLRLIYYSQIVNDFQKGDIAEGYSVSREKKESFPLTVTSAQKNPTAFYLCASGDLDQPQHFGDGTRLSIL.

This clonotype was seen repeatedly, ten times or more. The chain carries TRBV6-2 or TRBV6-3 and TRBJ2-7; D is unclear. The CDR3 runs to 11 residues. V lost 4 bases and J lost 6, with 7 bases in between. Germline V gene lookup returns CDR1 MNHEY and CDR2 SVGEGT. CDR3 sequence (DNA): TGTGCCAGCAGTTTGAGTCGCGAGCAGTACTTC. Protein: CASSLSREQYF.

There are many counts of this clonotype. V and J are TRBV7-2 and TRBJ2-3; D unclear. Germline V gives CDR1 SGHTA, CDR2 FQGNSA. The CDR3 consists of 14 residues. Between the trimmed V and J ends, which lost 1 base and 3 bases, there was a span of 8 bases. The CDR3 reads CASSLGVGTDTQYF. Written as DNA, the CDR3 is TGTGCCAGCAGCTTAGGTGTTGGGACAGATACGCAGTATTTT.

CDR3 protein: CSAKIGSGLRNEQFF. DNA for the CDR3: TGCAGTGCTAAGATTGGTAGCGGCTTACGCAATGAGCAGTTCTTC. This chain connects TRBV20-1 to TRBJ2-1, with a possible D match to TRBD2 (6 bases). Germline V gene data show CDR1 as DFQATT and CDR2 as SNEGSKA (reference sequence). There are 15 residues in the CDR3. V lost 4 bases to trimming and J lost 6 bases, with 19 bases between them.

The chain recombines TRBV15 with TRBJ2-7, with a weak D call TRBD2 (5 bases). V was trimmed by 6 bases and J by 3 bases, leaving 12 bases between them. The CDR3 loop spans 13 amino acids. Germline loops: CDR1 LNHNV, CDR2 YYDKDF (reference sequence). The CDR3 reads CATSPRRGYEQYF. The CDR3 DNA reads as TGTGCCACCAGTCCGCGCCGGGGCTACGAGCAGTACTTC.

This clonotype was seen more than once but under ten times. This chain joins TRBV27 and TRBJ1-6, with D unclear. Germline assignment: CDR1 MNHEY and CDR2 SMNVEV (reference sequence). V gave up 6 bases and J gave up 7 bases, with 10 bases separating them. This CDR3 region has 13 residues. The CDR3 loop reads CASRRPPNSPLHF. Here the CDR3 DNA reads TGTGCCAGCAGGAGGCCTCCGAATTCACCCCTCCACTTT.

This chain uses TRBV28 with TRBJ1-2; D is ambiguous. Germline CDR1 is MDHEN and CDR2 is SYDVKM. CDR3 length: 13 amino acids. Trimming cost V 6 bases and J 3 bases, with 11 bases left between them. This CDR3 reads CASSLGGDYGYTF. The DNA of the CDR3 is TGTGCCAGCAGCCTAGGTGGGGACTATGGCTACACCTTC.

This chain links TRBV3-1 with TRBJ2-5; D possibly uses TRBD1 or TRBD2 (6 bases each). The CDR3 spans 15 residues. The V end was cut by 1 base, the J end by 2 bases, with 11 bases between. CDR1 LGHDT and CDR2 YNNKEL come from the germline V gene (reference sequence). Written as DNA, the CDR3 is TGTGCCAGCAGCCAAGTGGGGGGCCGACAAGAGACCCAGTACTTC. Its protein product is CASSQVGGRQETQYF.

Concerning this clonotype itself: It may be a read error: a sequence one base away is much more abundant. The chain links TRBV10-3 to TRBJ2-1, with a tentative D call TRBD2 (5 bases). The CDR3 is 13 amino acids. Looked up from germline, CDR1 is ENHRY and CDR2 is SYGVKD. The DNA of the CDR3 is TGTGCCATCAGTGAGTCCTTAGCGATTGAGAAGTTCTTC. Its protein is CAISESLAIEKFF.

This rearrangement joins TRBV24-1 to TRBJ2-3, with 7 bases that match TRBD1. The V gene end was trimmed by 4 bases and the J gene end by 4 bases; junction bases not matched to a gene: 10. CDR1 and CDR2 from the germline V gene are KGHDR and SFDVKD. This CDR3 contains 16 residues. CDR3 bases: TGTGCCACCAGTGACACAACAGGGGTCGTAGCAGATACGCAGTATTTT. Residues: CATSDTTGVVADTQYF.

The V and J genes are TRBV27 and TRBJ2-5; 7 bases map to TRBD2. Losses at the gene ends were 3 bases for V and 2 bases for J; bases not matched to a gene: 6. Germline assignment: CDR1 MNHEY and CDR2 SMNVEV (reference sequence). The CDR3 runs to 15 residues. The CDR3 loop reads CASSFAVGGQETQYF. DNA for the CDR3: TGTGCCAGCAGTTTTGCGGTGGGAGGGCAAGAGACCCAGTACTTC.

This chain joins TRBV4-2 and TRBJ2-2, with a tentative D call TRBD2 (6 bases). The CDR3 consists of 17 residues. Germline V gives CDR1 LGHNA, CDR2 YNFKEQ. V lost 4 bases and J 6 bases, leaving 21 bases between the germline ends. CDR3 region: CASSRNQGGIRAGELFF. The CDR3 DNA follows: TGTGCCAGCAGCCGAAATCAGGGCGGGATTAGGGCCGGGGAGCTGTTTTTT.

The rearrangement uses TRBV19 and TRBJ2-7, with TRBD2 matching 7 bases. CDR1 LNHDA and CDR2 SQIVND come from the germline V gene (reference sequence). CDR3 length: 20 amino acids. V trimming: 9 bases; J trimming: 0 bases; junction bases outside the gene matches: 26. CDR3 DNA: TGTGCCAGGCGCCGCCGACTAGCAGCTAGGAGTCTAAACAGCTCCTACGAGCAGTACTTC. Translation gives CARRRRLAARSLNSSYEQYF.

V gene TRBV12-3 or TRBV12-4 combines with J gene TRBJ2-5; 7 bases match TRBD1. V shed 5 bases, J shed 0 bases, and the junction held 12 bases outside the gene matches. The CDR3 spans 17 residues. The CDR3 bases are TGTGCCAGCAGTCCCCGATCGGGACAGCAGTACCAAGAGACCCAGTACTTC. Its protein product is CASSPRSGQQYQETQYF.

This clonotype was observed a handful of times. This chain connects TRBV20-1 to TRBJ2-7; D remains unclear. Germline V gene sequence: CDR1 DFQATT, CDR2 SNEGSKA (reference sequence). Trimming cost V 0 bases and J 6 bases, with 15 bases left between them. The CDR3 has 14 residues. CDR3 amino acids: CSAREGNSAGEQYF. In nucleotides, the CDR3 is TGCAGTGCTAGAGAAGGGAACTCGGCCGGCGAGCAGTACTTC.

The chain has TRBV28 and TRBJ1-4, with D tentatively TRBD1 (6 bases). This CDR3 comprises 16 residues. Germline V lookup: CDR1 MDHEN, CDR2 SYDVKM. Trimming left V 1 base short and J 4 bases short, with 13 bases between. CDR3 sequence reads: CASSLSPGHINEKLFF. CDR3 bases: TGTGCCAGCAGTTTATCTCCGGGACATATTAATGAAAAACTGTTTTTT.

This clonotype was seen more than once but under ten times. This chain's CDR3 is CASTPVGGQGYGYTF. The CDR3 DNA sequence: TGTGCCAGTACCCCCGTCGGGGGGCAAGGCTATGGCTACACCTTC. The gene calls are TRBV19 and TRBJ1-2; possible D gene TRBD1, 6 bases. The CDR3 is 15 residues long. V lost 7 bases to trimming and J lost 4 bases, with 19 bases between them. The germline V gene encodes CDR1 LNHDA and CDR2 SQIVND (reference sequence). The entire variable domain, with the rest obtained from reference TRBV19 and TRBJ1-2, is as follows: DGGITQSPKYLFRKEGQNVTLSCEQNLNHDAMYWYRQDPGQGLRLIYYSQIVNDFQKGDIAEGYSVSREKKESFPLTVTSAQKNPTAFYLCASTPVGGQGYGYTFGSGTRLTVV.